Reported below is one T cell receptor beta chain. Here immunoSEQ multiplex PCR was the method, and the copy in TCRdb shows in-frame clones only, minus some. The table includes 15,000 to 20,000 clones, less than 90% detected once. The CDR3 extends over 15 amino acids. Trimming shortened V by 0 bases and J by 4 bases, and 13 bases separated the two germline ends. Germline V gene lookup returns CDR1 LGHNA and CDR2 YSLEER. This sample was taken from a study of OX40 agonist ivuxolimab in advanced cancers. Study summary: The dose-escalation cohort was around 83% male, with a mean age of about 58 years, ranging about 20 to 85.

The material was CD4+ or CD8+ T cells sorted from blood, obtained in a trial of the OX40 agonist ivuxolimab. The origin of this receptor is an adult with an advanced solid tumor such as melanoma, head and neck, liver or kidney cancer. The chain couples TRBV4-3 to TRBJ2-7; TRBD1 is a possible D gene (6 bases). The CDR3 is CASSQESDRMYEQYF. As DNA, the CDR3 is TGCGCCAGCAGCCAAGAATCCGACAGGATGTACGAGCAGTACTTC.